The rows below give T cell receptor beta chains drawn from one sample of a study of shared clonotypes between healthy human individuals. The data were produced by immunoSEQ multiplex PCR, yet TCRdb's version contains in-frame clones alone and is incomplete. The table lists about 470,000 clones, 75% to 85% of them singletons. The sequencing input was PBMCs. These receptors came from a woman aged 40 to 50 in good health. Some clones in this sample may be carry-over from other donors' samples. Each CDR3 is given with its conserved first and last residue. Each record gives: D gene, J gene, V gene, CDR3 protein. The D gene is left open where the match is weak.

>-|TRBJ2-7|TRBV7-2
CASSLEGGQTYEQYF
>TRBD1|TRBJ2-1|TRBV6-6
CASRQGALYEQFF
>TRBD1|TRBJ2-2|TRBV10-3
CAISETGGQGNTGELFF
>-|TRBJ2-7|TRBV4-2
CASSSTGYEQYF
>TRBD2|TRBJ2-2|TRBV9
CASSVASGDTGELFF
>TRBD2|TRBJ2-1|TRBV5-1
CASSTTSGQANEQFF
>TRBD2|TRBJ2-2|TRBV19
CASSTPRGGENTGELFF
>-|TRBJ2-7|TRBV5-1
CASSPQDPTTEQYF
>-|TRBJ1-1|TRBV29-1
CSYSQRTNTEAFF
>TRBD2|TRBJ2-1|TRBV6-5
CASSPTSGSYNEQFF
>-|TRBJ2-1|TRBV7-2
CASSFLEQFF
>-|TRBJ1-1|TRBV7-3
CASSLSGGTNTEAFF
>TRBD2|TRBJ2-1|TRBV9
CASSDGTSGNNEQFF
>-|TRBJ1-4|TRBV10-3
CASCAGSNEKLFF
>TRBD2|TRBJ2-5|TRBV9
CASSVVPAGGAETQYF
>TRBD2|TRBJ2-1|TRBV4-1
CASSHPGLAARSSYNEQFF
>TRBD1|TRBJ1-2|TRBV27
CASSFDRVGSYTF
>-|TRBJ2-2|TRBV7-2
CASSQVLDSGELFF
>TRBD2|TRBJ2-1|TRBV6-6
CASSPTSGGASEQFF
>TRBD1|TRBJ1-5|TRBV19
CASSPSDRDNQPQHF
>-|TRBJ1-5|TRBV7-2
CASSPWGSNNQPQHF
>-|TRBJ2-7|TRBV5-4
CASSRLALRERSGHEQYF
>-|TRBJ2-5|TRBV29-1
CSVEDRWAGGGTQYF
>-|TRBJ1-5|TRBV5-4
CASSLDNSNQPQHF
>-|TRBJ1-1|TRBV5-1
CASSLTGNTEAFF
>-|TRBJ1-2|TRBV9
CASSVEGRGNYGYTF
>-|TRBJ2-3|TRBV7-6
CASSPPRRGPSTDTQYF
>-|TRBJ1-3|TRBV5-1
CASSLEGGSGNTIYF
>-|TRBJ2-1|TRBV18
CASSPYLSSYNEQFF
>-|TRBJ2-7|TRBV7-2
CASSLGQGLYYEQYF
>-|TRBJ2-7|TRBV7-9
CASSLAGYYEQYF
>TRBD2|TRBJ2-3|TRBV27
CASRPTSVQIAGYLYF
>-|TRBJ1-2|TRBV11-2
CASSPTRGPGYGYTF
>TRBD2|TRBJ2-7|TRBV27
CASSWGLAGAYEQYF
>-|TRBJ1-2|TRBV5-6
CASSPKRLGGGYTF
>-|TRBJ1-1|TRBV2
CASSNRRGDTEAFF
>-|TRBJ2-7|TRBV18
CASSPGPGRGSYEQYF
>-|TRBJ1-1|TRBV4-2
CASSLDWDFSEAFF
>-|TRBJ2-1|TRBV5-1
CASSSGLINEQFF
>-|TRBJ1-1|TRBV7-2
CASTPAGTEAFF
>TRBD1|TRBJ2-3|TRBV9
CASSVGGGQGADTQYF
>-|TRBJ2-5|TRBV5-4
CASSLDRGEETQYF
>-|TRBJ1-2|TRBV5-4
CASSRHRGDGYTF
>TRBD2|TRBJ2-3|TRBV4-2
CASSQDWREVNTDTQYF
>-|TRBJ1-1|TRBV21-1
CASSKGRGGTEAPEAFF
>-|TRBJ1-3|TRBV4-1
CASSPDRASGNTIYF
>TRBD1|TRBJ1-2|TRBV28
CASSFPQGAAYGYTF
>-|TRBJ2-7|TRBV9
CASSVGSSGVTYEQYF
>-|TRBJ2-7|TRBV28
CASSADRGSYEQYF
>-|TRBJ2-3|TRBV6-5
CAIPADTQYF
>-|TRBJ1-1|TRBV19
CASSMRRGTEAFF
>TRBD2|TRBJ2-7|TRBV6-5
CASSNGLADYEQYF
>-|TRBJ1-2|TRBV4-1
CASSQGPGAGDYGYTF
>TRBD1|TRBJ2-7|TRBV5-1
CASSLAMGTGTHEQYF
>-|TRBJ1-1|TRBV14
CASTGAGRTEAFF